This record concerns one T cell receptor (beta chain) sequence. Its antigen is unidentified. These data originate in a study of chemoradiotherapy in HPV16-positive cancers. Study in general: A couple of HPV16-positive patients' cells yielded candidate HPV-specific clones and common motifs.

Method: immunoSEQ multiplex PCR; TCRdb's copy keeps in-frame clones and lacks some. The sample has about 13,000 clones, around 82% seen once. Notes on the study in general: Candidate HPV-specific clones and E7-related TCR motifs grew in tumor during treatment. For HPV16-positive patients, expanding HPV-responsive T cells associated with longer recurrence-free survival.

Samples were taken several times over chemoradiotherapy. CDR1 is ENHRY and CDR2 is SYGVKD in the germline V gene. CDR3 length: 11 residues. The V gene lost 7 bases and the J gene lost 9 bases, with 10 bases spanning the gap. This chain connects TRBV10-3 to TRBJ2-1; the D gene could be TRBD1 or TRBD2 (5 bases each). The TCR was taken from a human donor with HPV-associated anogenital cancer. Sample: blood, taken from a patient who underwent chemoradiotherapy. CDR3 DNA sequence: TGTGCCATCAAACTGGGGGTTGAGCAGTTCTTC. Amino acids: CAIKLGVEQFF.